This T cell receptor (beta chain) is from a study of vaccination effects on CD4 cells after COVID-19. The germline CDR1 and CDR2 sequences are SGHDT and YYEEEE. The CDR3 extends over 14 amino acids. V lost 5 bases and J 7 bases, leaving 16 bases between the germline ends. Using immunoSEQ multiplex PCR, the repertoire was profiled, and TCRdb retains in-frame clones only, with some absent. The table records some 30,000 clones, roughly 81% of them present only once. With regard to this clone: Its matching antigen is unknown.

Expansion of antigen-specific CD4+ T cells with viral peptide pools was carried out by the ViraFEST assay before sequencing. The authors isolated CD4+ T cells after 9 to 10 days of culture. Of the BNT162b2 and mRNA-1273 vaccines, participants received two doses of one or the other. Cultures got half-medium changes with IL-2 on days 3 and 7. The chain links TRBV5-6 to TRBJ1-5; D might be TRBD1 (5 bases). The sample in question was CD4+ T cells from PBMCs cultured with HCoV-229E spike peptides, obtained after COVID-19 vaccination. This clonotype originated in a human donor who received a COVID-19 vaccine. The CDR3: CASSYRDFGQPQHF. The DNA for the CDR3 is TGTGCCAGCAGTTACCGGGACTTCGGGCAGCCCCAGCATTTT.